This TCR beta chain was recorded in a study of cytomegalovirus exposure and HLA in healthy donors. Losses at the gene ends were 6 bases for V and 7 bases for J; bases not matched to a gene: 9. Germline lookup yields CDR1 SQVTM and CDR2 ANQGSEA. The length of the CDR3 is 14 residues. Study results and caveats: Sequencing had likely introduced a cluster of highly shared sequence variants as an artifact.

On this clone: Its cognate antigen is unknown.

With 60 Vbeta and 13 Jbeta primers, the PCR was carried out. The assay was immunoSEQ multiplex PCR, and TCRdb's table has in-frame clones only and misses some. Of around 70,000 clones listed, around two thirds are singletons. V usage is TRBV29-1 and J usage is TRBJ2-1; 10 positions agree with TRBD2. The sequence was obtained from a human donor in good health. Input material: PBMCs. The CDR3 DNA reads TGCAGCGTCCTTGCCGGGACTAGCGCAAATGAGCAGTTCTTC. It codes for CSVLAGTSANEQFF.